The 5 T cell receptor beta chains in this list originate from one sample, sequenced in a study of tumor-infiltrating lymphocytes in localized non-small cell lung cancer. The table came from immunoSEQ multiplex PCR; TCRdb's copy has only in-frame clones and leaves some out. The table lists 7,300 or so clones, roughly 70% of them singletons. Material: uninvolved lung tissue not adjacent to the tumor. The receptors derive from a human donor with non-small cell lung cancer.

A single count supports this clone. The CDR3 region has the DNA TGTGCCAGCAGCGACAGGGGAAGAGGGTCTGAAGCTTTCTTT. Amino acid sequence: CASSDRGRGSEAFF. The chain is built from TRBV7-8 and TRBJ1-1, with 8 positions matching TRBD1. Germline V gene data show CDR1 as SGHVS and CDR2 as FQNEAQ. The trim removed 5 bases at V and 6 bases at J, leaving 8 bases unmatched. This CDR3 contains 14 residues. Using reference TRBV7-8 and TRBJ1-1 for the parts outside the CDR3, the full variable domain is GAGVSQSPRYKVAKRGQDVALRCDPISGHVSLFWYQQALGQGPEFLTYFQNEAQLDKSGLPSDRFFAERPEGSVSTLKIQRTQQEDSAVYLCASSDRGRGSEAFFGQGTRLTVV.

This clone occurred a few times. The chain has TRBV18 and TRBJ2-7; 11 bases are shared with TRBD2. CDR3 length equals 14 residues. The germline gives CDR1 KGHSH, CDR2 LQKENI. J gave up 3 bases and V 6 bases, and 4 bases lay outside the gene matches. CDR3 sequence: CASSTSGGLYEQYF. CDR3 DNA: TGTGCCAGCTCCACTAGCGGGGGCCTCTACGAGCAGTACTTC.

The chain couples TRBV6-1 to TRBJ2-7; D is possibly TRBD1 (5 bases). This CDR3 is 12 amino acids long. CDR1 is MNHNS, CDR2 SASEGT, per germline. V lost 6 bases to trimming and J lost 2 bases, with 8 bases between them. The CDR3 bases are TGTGCCAGCAGCCAGGGCACCTACGAGCAGTACTTC. As protein: CASSQGTYEQYF.

V gene TRBV6-1 combines with J gene TRBJ1-2; D is possibly TRBD1 (5 bases). Germline loops: CDR1 MNHNS, CDR2 SASEGT. This CDR3 is built from 14 residues. Trimming removed 5 bases from V and 4 bases from J, with 14 bases in between. The DNA of the CDR3 is TGTGCCAGCAGTCCGAAGCGCACAGGCTATGGCTACACCTTC. As protein: CASSPKRTGYGYTF.

This clone is judged medium-sized. The chain carries TRBV4-3 and TRBJ1-1; TRBD1 matches at 7 bases. Germline V gene sequence: CDR1 LGHNA, CDR2 YSLEER. This CDR3 is 18 amino acids long. Trimming took 0 bases from V and 0 from J; bases not matched to a gene: 10. DNA of the CDR3: TGCGCCAGCAGCCAAGATTTTGGGACAGCGTTCATGAACACTGAAGCTTTCTTT. It specifies CASSQDFGTAFMNTEAFF.